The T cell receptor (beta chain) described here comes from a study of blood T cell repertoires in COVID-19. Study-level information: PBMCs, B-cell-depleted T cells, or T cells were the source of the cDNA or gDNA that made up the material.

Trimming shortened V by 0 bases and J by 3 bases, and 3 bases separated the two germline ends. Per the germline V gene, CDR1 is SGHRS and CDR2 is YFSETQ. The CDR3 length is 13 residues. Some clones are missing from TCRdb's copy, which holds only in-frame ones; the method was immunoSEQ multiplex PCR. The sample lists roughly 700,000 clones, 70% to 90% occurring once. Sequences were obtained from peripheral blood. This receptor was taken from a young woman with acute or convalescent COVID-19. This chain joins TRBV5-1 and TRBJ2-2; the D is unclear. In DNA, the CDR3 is TGCGCCAGCAGCTTGGACTACACCGGGGAGCTGTTTTTT. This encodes CASSLDYTGELFF.